Given below is one TCR beta chain in context. Relative to the germline gene, one junction end is altered; a read error may explain this. The data are from a study of blood T cell repertoires in COVID-19. Background on the study: The United States, Italy and Spain were the sources of the acute and convalescent COVID-19 samples. PBMCs, B-cell-depleted T cells, or T cells were the source of the cDNA or gDNA that made up the material.

Sequencing used immunoSEQ multiplex PCR; TCRdb keeps in-frame clones, though not all of them. The sample contains about 49,000 clones, 84% of which appear only once. The V gene's germline CDR1 is MDHEN and CDR2 SYDVKM. The length of the CDR3 is 13 residues. V usage is TRBV28 and J usage is TRBJ2-1; TRBD1 matches 8 bases. The TCR comes from a man aged 45-65 years with acute or convalescent COVID-19. Sequencing used peripheral blood. This CDR3 is CARSRDRYSEQFF. Here the CDR3 DNA reads TGTGCCAGGTCCCGGGACAGGTACAGTGAGCAGTTCTTC.